A selection of T cell receptor beta chains follows, all from one sample in a study of T cell responses to AZD1222 COVID-19 vaccine. TCRdb's table, derived via immunoSEQ multiplex PCR, lists solely in-frame clones and lacks some. Among 30,000 to 40,000 clones, roughly 90% were seen once, and the ten largest hold 14%. The sample here was peripheral blood, taken 28 days after the second AZD1222 dose. All receptors derive from an adult who received the AZD1222 COVID-19 vaccine. Both conserved end residues are trimmed from each CDR3. The order of the fields is J gene, V gene, clone size, CDR3 protein. Size is omitted from some rows. Given values are once, few, many or a class for expanded clones.

TRBJ1-1,TRBV19,once,ASSITGTRNTEAF
TRBJ2-1,TRBV14,-,ASSLRQGGSYNEQF
TRBJ1-4,TRBV27,-,ASSLNPSNEKLF
TRBJ1-5,TRBV5-8,once,ASSLREYSNQPQH
TRBJ1-4,TRBV3-1/TRBV3-2,medium-sized,ASSPWQGYEKLF
TRBJ2-7,TRBV14,-,ASSQAGGLGEQY
TRBJ1-4,TRBV4-1,-,ASSQVRIPINEKLF
TRBJ1-2,TRBV11-2,-,ASSSLRDRGRIDYGYT
TRBJ2-7,TRBV4-3,-,ASSQAGTGGYEQY
TRBJ2-5,TRBV7-9,-,ASSTSGGETQY
TRBJ2-7,TRBV12-5,once,ASGTAGTSVSYEQY
TRBJ1-5,TRBV18,-,ASTTGGDQPQH
TRBJ2-1,TRBV18,-,ASSLLTSGGASEQF
TRBJ2-1,TRBV9,-,ASSGGTSGGALMNEQF
TRBJ1-6,TRBV4-3,once,ASSRVDRGGSPLH
TRBJ1-1,TRBV6-5,-,ASKTGLVNTEAF
TRBJ1-2,TRBV9,-,ASSAGQGSWYGYT
TRBJ1-5,TRBV10-2,-,ASSEVQGNQPQH
TRBJ1-4,TRBV19,-,ASRTGTTNEKLF
TRBJ1-6,TRBV2,-,ASSELAGTGGSPLH
TRBJ2-5,TRBV9,-,ASSVEVSGAGAQY
TRBJ1-2,TRBV12-3/TRBV12-4,-,ASSRTLYGYT
TRBJ1-2,TRBV6-5,-,AIKQGFTYGYT
TRBJ1-6,TRBV19,few,ASSGQGNSPLH
TRBJ2-5,TRBV18,-,ASSPGGGASSETQY
TRBJ2-1,TRBV9,-,ASSPMRQGGLEQF
TRBJ1-4,TRBV6-1,-,ASSELGTGANEKLF
TRBJ2-7,TRBV10-3,-,AIRQGLLAYEQY
TRBJ2-6,TRBV9,-,ASSATGANVLT
TRBJ2-5,TRBV18,-,ASSPVRGETQY
TRBJ2-7,TRBV18,-,ASSPRTETYEQY
TRBJ1-5,TRBV6-2/TRBV6-3,-,ASSYSPEDAPNQPQH